Below, one TCR beta chain is given with its context. Some clones are missing from TCRdb's copy, which holds only in-frame ones; the method was immunoSEQ multiplex PCR. The sample has 90,000 to 100,000 clones, 65% to 75% seen once. The data belong to a study of radiotherapy plus CTLA-4 blockade in lung cancer. Background on the study: Of all patients, about 17% responded objectively and approximately 30% showed disease control.

Germline CDR1 reads SNHLY; CDR2 reads FYNNEI. J was trimmed by 4 bases and V by 4 bases; bases with no gene match: 10. This CDR3 has 16 amino acids. The sequence was obtained from a human donor with non-small cell lung cancer who had a partial response to radiotherapy plus ipilimumab. Some clones in this sample may be carry-over from other donors' samples. The chain joins TRBV2 to TRBJ1-5; 7 bases are a match to TRBD1. This specimen was peripheral blood, taken from a patient treated with radiotherapy plus ipilimumab. The CDR3 DNA is TGTGCCAGCAGTGGATCCGGGACAGCAATAAATCAGCCCCAGCATTTT. Protein product: CASSGSGTAINQPQHF.